The 31 T cell receptor beta chains below all came from one sample that was sequenced in a study of T cell repertoires in cytomegalovirus infection. TCRdb re-derived calls from the reads in MiXCR, one entry per CDR3 protein. Counted here are around 530,000 distinct CDR3 sequences, approximately 17% occurring once; the ten biggest clones make up 20% to 30%. Sequencing used CD8+ T cells from PBMCs. These receptors originate from a human donor in good health (CMV status not recorded). Some clones in this sample may be carry-over from other donors' samples.

This clonotype was detected ten times or more. The chain recombines TRBV5-4 with TRBJ2-2, with TRBD1 as a possible D gene (6 bases). Germline loops: CDR1 SGHNT, CDR2 YYREEE (reference sequence). Trimming removed 3 bases from V and 7 bases from J, with 10 bases in between. The CDR3 contains 13 residues. CDR3 coding DNA: TGTGCCAGCAGCTCCGGACAGTACGGGGAGCTGTTTTTT. Protein sequence: CASSSGQYGELFF.

The J gene is TRBJ1-5, the V gene TRBV27, with TRBD1 identical over 7 bases. CDR3 length: 14 amino acids. The V segment lost 2 bases and the J segment 7 bases; nucleotides outside the gene matches: 5. CDR1 and CDR2 from the germline V gene are MNHEY and SMNVEV (reference sequence). The DNA of the CDR3 is TGTGCCAGCAGTTTAGACGCAGGGGGGCAGCCCCAGCATTTT. Its protein is CASSLDAGGQPQHF.

This rearrangement joins TRBV7-9 to TRBJ1-2; maybe TRBD1 (5 bases). CDR3 size: 13 residues. Germline V lookup: CDR1 SEHNR, CDR2 FQNEAQ (reference sequence). V lost 5 bases and J lost 0, with 7 bases in between. The chain's CDR3 is CASSADTNYGYTF. In DNA form, the CDR3 reads TGTGCCAGCAGCGCGGACACTAACTATGGCTACACCTTC.

This clonotype was counted ten times or more. The rearrangement joins TRBV6-4 to TRBJ2-3; 8 nucleotides agree with TRBD2. Losses at the gene ends were 6 bases for V and 5 bases for J; bases not matched to a gene: 4. This CDR3 is 13 amino acids long. From germline, CDR1 is MRHNA and CDR2 SNTAGT. Here the CDR3 reads CASSPGGVDTQYF. CDR3 nucleotides: TGTGCCAGCAGCCCCGGGGGGGTAGATACGCAGTATTTT.

The chain recombines TRBV27 with TRBJ2-3; tentatively, D is TRBD1 (5 bases). Germline lookup yields CDR1 MNHEY and CDR2 SMNVEV (reference sequence). The CDR3 spans 18 residues. V was cut by 3 bases and J by 8 bases, with 27 bases left in between. The CDR3 loop reads CASSFSPLGVVVVGTQYF. DNA of the CDR3: TGTGCCAGCAGTTTCTCCCCCCTAGGGGTTGTAGTAGTAGGTACGCAGTATTTT.

The gene calls are TRBV13 and TRBJ2-7; 7 positions agree with TRBD1. V gave up 4 bases and J gave up 3 bases; unmatched junction bases: 9. The CDR3 is made up of 15 amino acids. CDR1 and CDR2 from the germline V gene are PRHDT and FYEKMQ (reference sequence). The CDR3 protein is CASSSLRDSYYEQYF. CDR3 bases: TGTGCCAGCAGCTCTCTCCGGGACAGCTACTACGAGCAGTACTTC.

V gene TRBV29-1 combines with J gene TRBJ1-1; a possible D gene is TRBD1 (6 bases). V lost 6 bases and J 0 bases, leaving 8 bases between the germline ends. The germline gives CDR1 SQVTM, CDR2 ANQGSEA. This CDR3 comprises 12 residues. CDR3 DNA: TGCAGCGTCCGGACAGTGAACACTGAAGCTTTCTTT. This sequence encodes CSVRTVNTEAFF.

The rearrangement links TRBV15 to TRBJ1-1, with D unresolved. V was shortened by 5 bases and J by 5 bases, with 12 bases between the two germline ends. CDR1 and CDR2 from the germline V gene are LNHNV and YYDKDF (reference sequence). The CDR3 runs 13 residues. CDR3 nucleotides: TGTGCCACCAGCCCTGCGCGATGGACTGAAGCTTTCTTT. Protein sequence: CATSPARWTEAFF.

This chain links TRBV19 with TRBJ1-1; TRBD1 might be the D (5 bases). CDR3 size: 15 residues. V shed 5 bases and J shed 1 base, with 14 bases lying between them. Germline assignment: CDR1 LNHDA and CDR2 SQIVND (reference sequence). Here the CDR3 DNA reads TGTGCCAGTAGTTCCCACGTCACAGGGAACACTGAAGCTTTCTTT. Its translation: CASSSHVTGNTEAFF.

Note on this clonotype: Mismatch with germline at one junction end may stem from a read error. The chain links TRBV7-3 to TRBJ2-7; TRBD1 is a possible D gene (6 bases). Germline V gives CDR1 SGHTA, CDR2 FQGTGA. There are 15 residues in the CDR3. CDR3 sequence: CTSGPDGGKSYEQYF. CDR3 DNA sequence: TGTACCAGCGGCCCCGATGGGGGCAAGTCCTACGAGCAGTACTTC.

A few counts support this clonotype. V and J are TRBV7-9 and TRBJ2-7; no clear D. V was pared by 1 base and J by 7 bases, with 14 bases between. Germline lookup yields CDR1 SEHNR and CDR2 FQNEAQ (reference sequence). This CDR3 is 14 amino acids long. The CDR3 here is CASSLGPALAEQYF. The DNA of the CDR3 is TGTGCCAGCAGCTTAGGACCGGCGTTGGCAGAGCAGTACTTC.

This clonotype was recorded at least ten times. This chain joins TRBV12-3 or TRBV12-4 and TRBJ1-2; D might be TRBD1 (6 bases). The CDR3 covers 15 residues. V lost 4 bases, J lost 4 bases, and 16 bases lay in between. CDR3 residues: CASSWSGGLSYGYTF. The CDR3 nucleotides read TGTGCCAGCAGTTGGAGCGGGGGGCTGAGCTATGGCTACACCTTC.

The sample holds many counts of this clonotype. V and J are TRBV2 and TRBJ2-3, with TRBD1 identical over 7 bases. CDR3 size: 18 residues. V trimming: 8 bases; J trimming: 4 bases; junction bases outside the gene matches: 21. In germline, CDR1 is SNHLY, CDR2 FYNNEI. This CDR3 reads CASSWGPYRGSKADTQYF. CDR3 sequence (DNA): TGTGCCAGCTCGTGGGGCCCATACAGGGGAAGTAAAGCAGATACGCAGTATTTT.

This clonotype was seen at least ten times. The chain joins TRBV6-6 to TRBJ1-2, with no clear D. Trimming left V 6 bases short and J 2 bases short, with 28 bases between. This CDR3 region has 19 residues. The germline V gene has CDR1 MNHNY and CDR2 SVGAGI (reference sequence). This CDR3 reads CASSRRLRQPYTENYGYTF. The CDR3 coding sequence is TGTGCCAGCAGCCGCCGCCTCCGACAACCCTACACAGAGAACTATGGCTACACCTTC.

As regards this clonotype: This may arise from a read error, as a much more abundant clone is one base away. This chain connects TRBV6-1 to TRBJ2-5, with TRBD2 matching 7 bases. CDR3 length: 15 residues. The junction had 10 bases not matched to a gene; V was cut back by 7 bases and J by 2 bases. Germline V gives CDR1 MNHNS, CDR2 SASEGT. In nucleotides, the CDR3 is TGTGCCAGCACCCTAGCGGAAGGCCTACAAGAGACCCAGTACTTC. Translated, it gives CASTLAEGLQETQYF.

This chain connects TRBV29-1 to TRBJ2-1; D tentatively reads TRBD1 or TRBD2 (5 bases each). V was pared by 8 bases and J by 13 bases, with 9 bases between. CDR3 length: 8 amino acids. In germline, CDR1 is SQVTM, CDR2 ANQGSEA. The CDR3 spells CSSGRQFF. CDR3 in DNA: TGCAGCTCGGGACGTCAGTTCTTC.

This chain connects TRBV6-4 to TRBJ2-3; 8 bases fit TRBD2. The CDR3 has 16 amino acids. Losses at the gene ends were 0 bases for V and 4 bases for J; bases not matched to a gene: 6. Germline V lookup: CDR1 MRHNA, CDR2 SNTAGT. Here the CDR3 reads CASSDSSSGAPDTQYF. In DNA, the CDR3 is TGTGCCAGCAGTGACTCGAGTAGCGGGGCCCCAGATACGCAGTATTTT.

This clonotype has just a few counts. This chain joins TRBV27 and TRBJ1-3, with a tentative D call TRBD1 (5 bases). Germline assignment: CDR1 MNHEY and CDR2 SMNVEV (reference sequence). This CDR3 comprises 15 residues. V lost 1 base and J lost 4, with 11 bases in between. As DNA, the CDR3 is TGTGCCAGCAGTTTATACCGGGGGTCGGGAAACACCATATATTTT. Protein sequence: CASSLYRGSGNTIYF.

The chain links TRBV3-1 to TRBJ2-5, with TRBD1 matching 8 bases. The germline V gene encodes CDR1 LGHDT and CDR2 YNNKEL (reference sequence). The trim removed 3 bases at V and 1 base at J, leaving 7 bases unmatched. This CDR3 is 16 amino acids long. This chain's CDR3 is CASSHRTGKSQETQYF. For the CDR3, the DNA is TGTGCCAGCAGCCACAGGACAGGGAAGTCCCAAGAGACCCAGTACTTC.

This clonotype appeared a few times. The rearrangement uses TRBV13 and TRBJ2-3, with D perhaps matching TRBD2 (5 bases). CDR1 is PRHDT and CDR2 is FYEKMQ in the germline V gene (reference sequence). This CDR3 region has 14 residues. Trimming took 5 bases from V and 4 from J, leaving 13 bases between them. The CDR3 coding sequence is TGTGCCAGCAGCCCCTGGGAGACCCCAGATACGCAGTATTTT. Protein: CASSPWETPDTQYF.

This clonotype was counted ten times or more. As DNA, the CDR3 is TGTGCCAGCAGTAGAAGACAGGTAATCTCTGAAGCTTTCTTT. Translated: CASSRRQVISEAFF. The genes are TRBV12-3 or TRBV12-4 and TRBJ1-1, with a tentative D call TRBD1 (6 bases). This CDR3 comprises 14 residues. V gave up 5 bases and J gave up 6 bases, with 16 bases separating them.

The rearrangement joins TRBV27 to TRBJ1-4, with no clear D. CDR1 is MNHEY and CDR2 is SMNVEV in the germline V gene (reference sequence). CDR3 length: 16 residues. V dropped 2 bases and J dropped 7 bases, with 17 bases sitting between them. Here the CDR3 reads CASSLSGERYGEKLFF. CDR3 nucleotide sequence: TGTGCCAGCAGTTTAAGCGGGGAGCGGTATGGTGAAAAACTGTTTTTT.

This clonotype came up many times. The V call is TRBV10-3, the J call TRBJ1-2; a possible D gene is TRBD1 (6 bases). Germline V lookup: CDR1 ENHRY, CDR2 SYGVKD. Trimming stripped 1 base from V and 8 bases from J, with 14 bases between. The CDR3 runs to 14 residues. The CDR3: CAISELAGAEGYTF. As DNA, the CDR3 is TGTGCCATCAGTGAGTTGGCAGGGGCGGAAGGCTACACCTTC.

The chain joins TRBV12-3 or TRBV12-4 to TRBJ2-7; the D is unclear. CDR3 size: 13 residues. V gave up 3 bases and J gave up 2 bases, with 8 bases separating them. The CDR3 here is CASSLSGPYEQYF. As DNA, the CDR3 is TGTGCCAGCAGTTTGTCCGGTCCCTACGAGCAGTACTTC.

This clonotype was found many times. The chain uses TRBV7-8 and TRBJ2-1, with TRBD2 identical over 10 bases. Trimming cost V 1 base and J 0 bases; bases outside gene matches: 9. Per germline, CDR1 SGHVS and CDR2 FQNEAQ. The CDR3 contains 19 residues. The CDR3: CASSLGPSGRTSSYNEQFF. The CDR3 nucleotides are TGTGCCAGCAGCTTAGGTCCTAGCGGGAGAACCAGCTCCTACAATGAGCAGTTCTTC.

The V gene is TRBV5-1, the J gene TRBJ1-1; 8 bases are shared with TRBD1. The length of the CDR3 is 12 residues. The trim removed 2 bases at V and 6 bases at J, leaving 0 bases unmatched. Germline loops: CDR1 SGHRS, CDR2 YFSETQ. CDR3 loop: CASSFRGPEAFF. For the CDR3, the DNA is TGCGCCAGCAGCTTCAGGGGGCCTGAAGCTTTCTTT.

CDR3 in DNA: TGTGCCAGCAGCGTAGGGGGGCAGGGGGCGATCGAAAAACTGTTTTTT. The encoded protein is CASSVGGQGAIEKLFF. This chain links TRBV9 with TRBJ1-4; 8 bases line up with TRBD1. V shed 0 bases, J shed 8 bases, and the junction held 9 bases outside the gene matches. The CDR3 sequence is 16 residues long. CDR1 is SGDLS, CDR2 YYNGEE, per germline. The full variable domain, its missing parts supplied by reference TRBV9 and TRBJ1-4, is DSGVTQTPKHLITATGQRVTLRCSPRSGDLSVYWYQQSLDQGLQFLIQYYNGEERAKGNILERFSAQQFPDLHSELNLSSLELGDSALYFCASSVGGQGAIEKLFFGSGTQLSVL.

This sequence joins TRBV6-4 and TRBJ2-1; D tentatively reads TRBD1 or TRBD2 (5 bases each). Germline V lookup: CDR1 MRHNA, CDR2 SNTAGT. The CDR3 extends over 14 amino acids. Trimming took off 11 bases at V and 5 bases at J, with 19 bases between the two ends. The CDR3 is CACPRDVSHNEQFF. The CDR3 coding sequence is TGTGCCTGCCCCCGGGACGTATCCCACAATGAGCAGTTCTTC.

There are many counts of this clonotype. The chain joins TRBV6-1 to TRBJ2-3; tentatively, D is TRBD2 (5 bases). The germline CDR1 and CDR2 sequences are MNHNS and SASEGT. The CDR3 contains 18 residues. V shed 4 bases and J shed 0 bases, with 20 bases lying between them. The CDR3 sequence: CASSVSRGRSGSTDTQYF. The CDR3 DNA reads as TGTGCCAGCAGTGTCTCCCGGGGAAGGAGCGGTAGCACAGATACGCAGTATTTT.

This clonotype appeared many times. The chain is built from TRBV7-6 and TRBJ2-1; the match to TRBD1 covers 9 bases. The CDR3 runs to 16 residues. Looked up from germline, CDR1 is SGHVS and CDR2 is FNYEAQ. Trimming cost V 1 base and J 4 bases; bases outside gene matches: 5. Here the CDR3 reads CASSLGTGEGYNEQFF. The CDR3 DNA is TGTGCCAGCAGCTTAGGGACAGGGGAGGGTTACAATGAGCAGTTCTTC.

The rearrangement links TRBV4-1 to TRBJ2-2; D not resolved. Germline CDR1 reads MGHRA; CDR2 reads YSYEKL. With 0 bases removed from V and 5 bases from J, the gap between germline ends came to 10 bases. The CDR3 is 15 residues long. CDR3 DNA sequence: TGCGCCAGCAGCCAAGAGGGCGTTGGGACCGGGGAGCTGTTTTTT. Translated: CASSQEGVGTGELFF.